This passage covers 20 T cell receptor beta chains from one sample sequenced in a study of blood T cell repertoires in COVID-19. The protocol was immunoSEQ multiplex PCR, while the TCRdb copy is restricted to in-frame clones and leaves out a portion. The sample has more than 300,000 clones; 86% are singletons. Sequences were obtained from PBMCs or T cells enriched from blood (not recorded which). These receptors all stem from a man between 25 and 39 years old who had recovered from COVID-19.

The chain links TRBV29-1 to TRBJ1-2; 8 nucleotides agree with TRBD1. The CDR3 is 11 amino acids. CDR1 and CDR2 from the germline V gene are SQVTM and ANQGSEA. V was clipped by 6 bases and J by 4 bases; unmatched bases: 1. The CDR3 loop reads CSVTGVYGYTF. As DNA, the CDR3 is TGCAGCGTGACAGGGGTCTATGGCTACACCTTC.

This rearrangement joins TRBV5-4 to TRBJ2-1, with D tentatively TRBD1 (6 bases). V was shortened by 4 bases and J by 4 bases, with 15 bases between the two germline ends. This CDR3 spans 15 amino acids. Germline V lookup: CDR1 SGHNT, CDR2 YYREEE (reference sequence). The CDR3 sequence: CASSLSDSSYNEQFF. The CDR3 DNA follows: TGTGCCAGCAGCCTCTCGGACAGCTCTTACAATGAGCAGTTCTTC. Complete variable domain (other parts from reference TRBV5-4 and TRBJ2-1): ETGVTQSPTHLIKTRGQQVTLRCSSQSGHNTVSWYQQALGQGPQFIFQYYREEENGRGNFPPRFSGLQFPNYSSELNVNALELDDSALYLCASSLSDSSYNEQFFGPGTRLTVL.

This clone was seen just once. The chain is built from TRBV21-1 and TRBJ1-3; the table's D call, TRBD1, has no DNA check behind it. TRBV21-1 is a pseudogene. This CDR3 is built from 14 residues. CDR3 amino acids: CASRTGARGNTIYF. The DNA of the CDR3 is TGTGCCAGCAGGACAGGGGCGAGGGGAAACACCATATATTTT.

The J gene is TRBJ2-4, the V gene TRBV19; 8 bases line up with TRBD1. The CDR3 length is 15 residues. Unmatched junction bases numbered 3, after V lost 5 bases and J lost 0 bases. The germline V gene encodes CDR1 LNHDA and CDR2 SQIVND (reference sequence). CDR3 nucleotide sequence: TGTGCCAGTAGTCCAGGGGGCCTAGCCAAAAACATTCAGTACTTC. This gives the protein CASSPGGLAKNIQYF.

V gene TRBV7-9 combines with J gene TRBJ2-2; D remains ambiguous. The CDR3 sequence is 12 residues long. Trimming removed 5 bases from V and 7 bases from J, with 8 bases in between. Looked up from germline, CDR1 is SEHNR and CDR2 is FQNEAQ (reference sequence). The CDR3 DNA sequence: TGTGCCAGCAGCCAGGCTGACGGGGAGCTGTTTTTT. This sequence encodes CASSQADGELFF. The full variable domain, rest sourced from reference TRBV7-9 and TRBJ2-2, is DTGVSQNPRHKITKRGQNVTFRCDPISEHNRLYWYRQTLGQGPEFLTYFQNEAQLEKSRLLSDRFSAERPKGSFSTLEIQRTEQGDSAMYLCASSQADGELFFGEGSRLTVL.

This chain links TRBV7-2 with TRBJ1-5; TRBD1 might be the D (5 bases). This CDR3 spans 17 amino acids. Germline V gene lookup returns CDR1 SGHTA and CDR2 FQGNSA. V lost 0 bases, J lost 1 base, and 13 bases lay in between. The CDR3 here is CASSLAGGSLSNQPQHF. CDR3 in DNA: TGTGCCAGCAGCTTAGCGGGGGGGAGCCTGAGCAATCAGCCCCAGCATTTT.

The chain has TRBV4-2 and TRBJ2-1; 8 nucleotides align to TRBD2. Germline CDR1 LGHNA, CDR2 YNFKEQ. J was trimmed by 9 bases and V by 4 bases; bases with no gene match: 11. The CDR3 is made up of 15 amino acids. CDR3 region: CASSPPGGLAGEQFF. The CDR3 DNA is TGTGCCAGCAGCCCACCCGGCGGCCTAGCGGGTGAGCAGTTCTTC.

The chain couples TRBV2 to TRBJ1-2, with D perhaps TRBD1 (5 bases). The germline gives CDR1 SNHLY, CDR2 FYNNEI. Trimming stripped 5 bases from V and 2 bases from J, with 15 bases between. The CDR3 consists of 15 residues. This chain's CDR3 is CASSRGGGLNYGYTF. CDR3 coding DNA: TGTGCCAGCAGTCGGGGGGGTGGACTGAACTATGGCTACACCTTC.

The chain carries TRBV7-9 and TRBJ1-1; D might be TRBD1 (6 bases). Trimming left V 5 bases short and J 11 bases short, with 15 bases between. The CDR3 runs 12 residues. The germline V gene has CDR1 SEHNR and CDR2 FQNEAQ (reference sequence). DNA for the CDR3: TGTGCCAGCAGCACAACTGGGACATTGGCTTTCTTT. It encodes CASSTTGTLAFF.

The CDR3 DNA reads as TGTGCCAGCAGCTCCAGCGCTGGCATTCGCTTCAATGAGCAGTTCTTC. Translated: CASSSSAGIRFNEQFF. The chain joins TRBV7-9 to TRBJ2-1; the D is unclear. The CDR3 is 16 amino acids. Germline CDR1 SEHNR, CDR2 FQNEAQ (reference sequence). The V end was cut by 4 bases, the J end by 6 bases, with 19 bases between.

CDR3 DNA sequence: TGTGCCATCAGTGAGACTGAACTAGCGGGGGCCCACAATGAGCAGTTCTTC. It codes for CAISETELAGAHNEQFF. The chain carries TRBV10-3 and TRBJ2-1, with 11 bases matching TRBD2. The CDR3 covers 17 residues. Germline lookup yields CDR1 ENHRY and CDR2 SYGVKD. J gave up 5 bases and V 2 bases, and 8 bases lay outside the gene matches.

The V gene is TRBV27, the J gene TRBJ1-5; TRBD1 aligns across 9 bases. Trimming at V came to 8 bases and at J to 2 bases, leaving 10 bases not matched to a gene. Looked up from germline, CDR1 is MNHEY and CDR2 is SMNVEV (reference sequence). The CDR3 loop spans 16 amino acids. CDR3 protein: CASRPGDRVGNQPQHF. CDR3 bases: TGTGCCAGCCGGCCTGGGGACAGGGTTGGCAATCAGCCCCAGCATTTT.

This sequence joins TRBV3-1 (or the pseudogene TRBV3-2) and TRBJ2-7, with a tentative D call TRBD1 (6 bases). Germline V gene sequence: CDR1 LGHDT, CDR2 YNNKEL (reference sequence). The V and J ends lost 0 bases and 1 base respectively, with 7 bases between them. The CDR3 runs 14 residues. CDR3 amino acids: CASSQETGSYEQYF. Here the CDR3 DNA reads TGTGCCAGCAGCCAAGAGACAGGTTCCTACGAGCAGTACTTC.

The genes are TRBV7-9 and TRBJ1-1, with TRBD1 as a possible D gene (5 bases). Germline assignment: CDR1 SEHNR and CDR2 FQNEAQ (reference sequence). The CDR3 contains 14 residues. V was clipped by 5 bases and J by 5 bases, with 15 bases between them. As DNA, the CDR3 is TGTGCCAGCAGCCCCGGACTGGGGGGAACTGAAGCTTTCTTT. This codes for CASSPGLGGTEAFF.

The rearrangement links TRBV24-1 to TRBJ1-2, with a possible D match to TRBD1 (6 bases). This CDR3 has 14 residues. V was clipped by 3 bases and J by 5 bases, with 12 bases between them. Germline V gene sequence: CDR1 KGHDR, CDR2 SFDVKD. The CDR3 loop reads CATSDDTGYYGYTF. DNA for the CDR3: TGTGCCACCAGTGATGACACAGGGTATTATGGCTACACCTTC.

This chain links TRBV3-1 (or the pseudogene TRBV3-2) with TRBJ2-7; D is perhaps TRBD2 (6 bases). Germline CDR1 and CDR2: LGHDT and YNNKEL (reference sequence). The V and J ends lost 6 bases and 10 bases respectively, with 19 bases between them. The CDR3 loop spans 13 amino acids. CDR3 amino acids: CASSRSGTPNQYF. CDR3 coding DNA: TGTGCCAGCAGTCGTTCCGGGACTCCTAATCAGTACTTC.

CDR3 residues: CASSPSSRGAGNTIYF. The CDR3 DNA sequence: TGTGCCAGCAGCCCCTCCTCCCGGGGAGCTGGAAACACCATATATTTT. The chain joins TRBV3-1 (or the pseudogene TRBV3-2) to TRBJ1-3; D is undetermined. The CDR3 spans 16 residues. Germline CDR1 reads LGHDT; CDR2 reads YNNKEL (reference sequence). V lost 4 bases, J lost 2 bases, and 15 bases lay in between.

In its sample, this clone was seen a few times. The rearrangement joins TRBV6-5 to TRBJ1-2; a weak D match, TRBD1 (6 bases). From germline, CDR1 is MNHEY and CDR2 SVGAGI. The V end lost 0 bases, the J end lost 4 bases, and 12 bases lay between the germline ends. This CDR3 spans 15 amino acids. The CDR3 DNA reads as TGTGCCAGCAGTTACTCCCCCCAGGGGACCTATGGCTACACCTTC. This codes for CASSYSPQGTYGYTF.

This clone has more than one count but fewer than ten. The chain combines TRBV12-5 with TRBJ1-1; 9 nucleotides align to TRBD1. V lost 1 base, J lost 10 bases, and 4 bases stayed unmatched. This CDR3 is 13 amino acids long. Germline-derived CDR1 and CDR2 are LGHNT and FRNRAP. The chain's CDR3 is CASGLATGGLAFF. CDR3 coding DNA: TGTGCTAGTGGTTTGGCGACAGGGGGATTAGCTTTCTTT.

This chain links TRBV4-2 with TRBJ1-4, with D possibly being TRBD1 (5 bases). The CDR3 length is 12 residues. V gave up 6 bases and J gave up 7 bases, with 9 bases separating them. Germline CDR1 LGHNA, CDR2 YNFKEQ. The chain's CDR3 is CASSRTSEKLFF. CDR3 in DNA: TGTGCCAGCAGTAGGACAAGTGAAAAACTGTTTTTT.